Shown below are 3 T cell receptor beta chains from a single sample sequenced in a study of cytomegalovirus exposure and HLA in healthy donors. The PCR used 60 Vbeta and 13 Jbeta primers. Assay: immunoSEQ multiplex PCR; the TCRdb copy retains only in-frame clones and omits some. The table records about 200,000 clones, around 80% of them present only once. The specimen sequenced was PBMCs. All receptors derive from a man younger than 40 in good health and CMV-seronegative.

The chain uses TRBV2 and TRBJ1-1; D is undetermined. CDR3 length equals 15 residues. V lost 4 bases and J 0 bases, leaving 12 bases between the germline ends. CDR1 and CDR2 from the germline V gene are SNHLY and FYNNEI. CDR3 in amino acids: CASSVSGAMNTEAFF. CDR3 in DNA: TGTGCCAGCAGTGTTAGCGGCGCCATGAACACTGAAGCTTTCTTT.

The DNA for the CDR3 is TGTGCCAGCAGTTTACCCTATGGACAGGGGGTAGGGACTGAAGCTTTCTTT. Protein product: CASSLPYGQGVGTEAFF. The chain carries TRBV28 and TRBJ1-1, with 10 bases identical to TRBD1. Losses at the gene ends were 2 bases for V and 5 bases for J; bases not matched to a gene: 11. In germline, CDR1 is MDHEN, CDR2 SYDVKM. CDR3 length: 17 amino acids.

CDR3 sequence: CASSPRTGTYEQYF. The CDR3 DNA reads TGTGCCAGCAGTCCTCGGACAGGGACCTACGAGCAGTACTTC. The chain combines TRBV6-6 with TRBJ2-7; 8 bases match TRBD1. V lost 5 bases and J lost 2; bases outside the gene matches: 5. Germline CDR1 reads MNHNY; CDR2 reads SVGAGI (reference sequence). CDR3 length: 14 amino acids.